This T cell receptor beta chain was recorded in a study of OX40 agonist ivuxolimab in advanced cancers. Study-level background: Prior anti-PD-1, anti-PD-L1 or anti-CTLA-4 therapy was allowed; 40% had some. Study-level findings and limits: It was also the case that some nonresponders had low normalized T-cell clonal expansion.

Germline CDR1 and CDR2: GTSNPN and SVGIG (reference sequence). The CDR3 consists of 14 residues. Libraries were prepared by immunoSEQ multiplex PCR; TCRdb keeps only in-frame clonotypes and omits some of them. Among 50,000 to 65,000 clones listed, around 90% were seen once. Individuals having autoimmune disease history or systemic immunosuppression were not enrolled. With respect to this clone: The antigen remains undetermined. A junction end diverges from the germline sequence, so it may reflect a read error.

The sample consisted of CD4+ or CD8+ T cells sorted from blood, taken in a trial of the OX40 agonist ivuxolimab. V and J are TRBV30 and TRBJ2-3; D is perhaps TRBD1 or TRBD2 (5 bases each). This sequence was found in an adult with an advanced solid tumor such as melanoma, head and neck, liver or kidney cancer. CDR3 nucleotide sequence: TGTGCTTGGAGTCCGGGGCCCATTAGGGATACGCAGTATTTT. Its translation is CAWSPGPIRDTQYF.